This passage covers 28 T cell receptor beta chains from one sample sequenced in a study of blood T cell repertoires in COVID-19. Only in-frame clones appear in the TCRdb table, and some are missing; sequencing was by immunoSEQ multiplex PCR. The sample consists of over 150,000 clones, around 81% of them appearing once. The sample comprised peripheral blood. These TCRs come from a man in his 70s with active or convalescent COVID-19.

The sample holds one count of this clone. The chain carries TRBV6-2 or TRBV6-3 and TRBJ1-2; D gene unclear. The CDR3 sequence is 14 residues long. Between the trimmed V and J ends, which lost 0 bases and 8 bases, there was a span of 13 bases. The germline CDR1 and CDR2 sequences are MNHEY and SVGEGT. CDR3 sequence reads: CASSYSSTVWGYTF. Written as DNA, the CDR3 is TGTGCCAGCAGTTACTCGTCTACCGTATGGGGCTACACCTTC.

The rearrangement links TRBV7-9 to TRBJ2-1; 10 positions agree with TRBD1. Unmatched junction bases numbered 12, after V lost 5 bases and J lost 8 bases. The germline CDR1 and CDR2 sequences are SEHNR and FQNEAQ (reference sequence). The CDR3 spans 16 residues. The CDR3 DNA follows: TGTGCCAGCAGCCGACCGTTGGGACAGGGGTCGGATGAGCAGTTCTTC. Residues: CASSRPLGQGSDEQFF.

The count of this clone is one. The chain uses TRBV5-1 and TRBJ2-1, with D perhaps TRBD1 (5 bases). Trimming took off 2 bases at V and 3 bases at J, with 9 bases between the two ends. The CDR3 loop spans 14 amino acids. Germline CDR1 is SGHRS and CDR2 is YFSETQ. The CDR3 nucleotides read TGCGCCAGCAGCTTCGAAAGGGGCTACAATGAGCAGTTCTTC. It codes for CASSFERGYNEQFF.

This clone was seen once. This chain links TRBV28 with TRBJ1-2, with no clear D. Germline V CDR1 and CDR2: MDHEN, SYDVKM. V lost 6 bases to trimming and J lost 6 bases, with 14 bases between them. The CDR3 contains 13 residues. CDR3 amino acids: CASSPRGMNGYTF. In DNA, the CDR3 is TGTGCCAGCAGCCCTCGAGGAATGAATGGCTACACCTTC.

This sequence joins TRBV2 and TRBJ2-5; 7 nucleotides line up with TRBD2. Germline values: CDR1 SNHLY, CDR2 FYNNEI. V lost 4 bases, J lost 2 bases, and 1 base stayed unmatched. There are 13 residues in the CDR3. This CDR3 reads CASSGGGQETQYF. The CDR3 DNA reads as TGTGCCAGCAGTGGGGGGGGTCAAGAGACCCAGTACTTC.

V usage is TRBV4-3 and J usage is TRBJ2-3, with D hard to call. This CDR3 is 16 amino acids long. From germline, CDR1 is LGHNA and CDR2 YSLEER. Trimming took 4 bases from V and 0 from J, leaving 14 bases between them. This chain's CDR3 is CASSLGTKWSTDTQYF. In nucleotides, the CDR3 is TGCGCCAGCAGCCTGGGCACCAAGTGGAGCACAGATACGCAGTATTTT.

This CDR3 reads CASSYSQGRQETQYF. CDR3 coding DNA: TGCGCCAGCAGCTACTCACAGGGGAGACAAGAGACCCAGTACTTC. The rearrangement links TRBV5-1 to TRBJ2-5; 7 nucleotides match TRBD1. Germline values: CDR1 SGHRS, CDR2 YFSETQ. With 3 bases clipped from V and 2 bases from J, the junction kept 7 bases outside the gene matches. The length of the CDR3 is 15 residues.

The rearrangement uses TRBV7-9 and TRBJ2-7; 7 positions match TRBD1. J gave up 6 bases and V 7 bases, and 15 bases lay outside the gene matches. The germline CDR1 and CDR2 sequences are SEHNR and FQNEAQ (reference sequence). The CDR3 has 15 amino acids. CDR3 sequence reads: CASTATGTVNLEQYF. CDR3 sequence (DNA): TGTGCCAGCACGGCTACCGGGACAGTTAACCTCGAGCAGTACTTC.

The chain uses TRBV5-5 and TRBJ1-1; 7 nucleotides match TRBD1. The CDR3 extends over 17 amino acids. CDR1 is SGHKS and CDR2 is YYEKEE in the germline V gene (reference sequence). V was pared by 4 bases and J by 3 bases, with 15 bases of the junction left unmatched. Written as DNA, the CDR3 is TGTGCCAGCAGCCTACATATGACAGGGAGAGAAGACACTGAAGCTTTCTTT. It encodes CASSLHMTGREDTEAFF. The full variable domain, with the rest looked up from reference TRBV5-5 and TRBJ1-1, is DAGVTQSPTHLIKTRGQQVTLRCSPISGHKSVSWYQQVLGQGPQFIFQYYEKEERGRGNFPDRFSARQFPNYSSELNVNALLLGDSALYLCASSLHMTGREDTEAFFGQGTRLTVV.

This clone was detected only a few times. This sequence joins TRBV6-2 or TRBV6-3 and TRBJ1-5; possibly TRBD1 for D (6 bases). Per germline, CDR1 MNHEY and CDR2 SVGEGT. The length of the CDR3 is 16 residues. Trimming left V 0 bases short and J 1 base short, with 10 bases between. CDR3 residues: CASSYSARGSNQPQHF. DNA for the CDR3: TGTGCCAGCAGTTACTCGGCAAGGGGGAGCAATCAGCCCCAGCATTTT.

The chain joins TRBV19 to TRBJ2-1; D is perhaps TRBD2 (7 bases). The CDR3 extends over 15 amino acids. The germline gives CDR1 LNHDA, CDR2 SQIVND (reference sequence). V lost 8 bases and J lost 8, with 22 bases in between. The CDR3 loop is CASQARGALRDEQFF. In DNA form, the CDR3 reads TGTGCCAGTCAGGCACGGGGGGCCCTTAGGGATGAGCAGTTCTTC.

This clone was found once. The chain employs TRBV2 and TRBJ1-5; tentatively, D is TRBD1 (5 bases). Trimming left V 8 bases short and J 8 bases short, with 25 bases between. CDR3 length: 16 amino acids. CDR1 and CDR2 (germline): SNHLY, FYNNEI. For the CDR3, the DNA is TGTGCCAGCGGGGGACGGACCTCGTCCCGCGGGGAGCCCCAGCATTTT. Translation: CASGGRTSSRGEPQHF.

This clone was picked up many times. In nucleotides, the CDR3 is TGTGCCAGCAGCCGCTTTGCAGTTGGCTCTGGGGCCAACGTCCTGACTTTC. Residues: CASSRFAVGSGANVLTF. The chain recombines TRBV3-1 (or the pseudogene TRBV3-2) with TRBJ2-6; D gene ambiguous. There are 17 residues in the CDR3. Germline V gene lookup returns CDR1 LGHDT and CDR2 YNNKEL (reference sequence). V lost 4 bases, J lost 0 bases, and 13 bases lay in between.

V gene TRBV7-2 combines with J gene TRBJ2-7; the D gene is possibly TRBD2 (6 bases). This CDR3 comprises 14 residues. The germline V gene encodes CDR1 SGHTA and CDR2 FQGNSA. Trimming pared 1 base from V and 6 bases from J, leaving 13 bases between. The CDR3 here is CASSLGARGSEQYF. CDR3 coding DNA: TGTGCCAGCAGCTTAGGCGCACGGGGGAGCGAGCAGTACTTC.

In its sample, this clone was seen a few times. The V gene is TRBV5-1, the J gene TRBJ2-1; 14 bases agree with TRBD2. The germline CDR1 and CDR2 sequences are SGHRS and YFSETQ. This CDR3 is built from 17 residues. The ends lost 2 bases at V and 3 bases at J; junction bases unmatched: 4. CDR3 DNA sequence: TGCGCCAGCAGCTTCATGGGACTAGCGGGAGTCTACAATGAGCAGTTCTTC. Its translation: CASSFMGLAGVYNEQFF.

The gene calls are TRBV24-1 and TRBJ2-3; TRBD1 aligns across 10 bases. Germline values: CDR1 KGHDR, CDR2 SFDVKD. This CDR3 has 15 amino acids. The ends lost 4 bases at V and 7 bases at J; junction bases unmatched: 7. The CDR3 reads CATSDTTGGFNTQYF. Written as DNA, the CDR3 is TGTGCCACCAGTGACACGACAGGGGGCTTTAATACGCAGTATTTT.

The rearrangement joins TRBV10-3 to TRBJ2-7, with 7 bases that match TRBD1. Germline assignment: CDR1 ENHRY and CDR2 SYGVKD. This CDR3 contains 14 residues. Trimming at V came to 3 bases and at J to 5 bases, leaving 7 bases not matched to a gene. The CDR3 spells CAISDPQGVHEQYF. For the CDR3, the DNA is TGTGCCATCAGTGATCCCCAGGGGGTCCACGAGCAGTACTTC.

The chain is built from TRBV3-1 (or the pseudogene TRBV3-2) and TRBJ2-5, with a possible D match to TRBD2 (6 bases). The germline V gene has CDR1 LGHDT and CDR2 YNNKEL (reference sequence). Trimming removed 2 bases at V and 5 bases at J, with 15 bases between. The CDR3 length is 15 residues. The CDR3, as DNA: TGTGCCAGCAGCCAACAAGGGGCAGGGAGGGAGACCCAGTACTTC. Residues: CASSQQGAGRETQYF.

This clone has only one observation. CDR3 coding DNA: TGTGCCAGCAGTTTATGGCAGGGTAGAGACGAGCAGTACTTC. Amino acids: CASSLWQGRDEQYF. This chain joins TRBV28 and TRBJ2-7; possible D gene TRBD1, 5 bases. Between the trimmed V and J ends, which lost 0 bases and 5 bases, there was a span of 11 bases. Germline values: CDR1 MDHEN, CDR2 SYDVKM. CDR3 length: 14 amino acids.

The V and J genes are TRBV9 and TRBJ1-2, with D unclear. This CDR3 spans 14 amino acids. The germline V and J ends were trimmed by 0 bases and 7 bases, with 13 bases remaining between them. The germline gives CDR1 SGDLS, CDR2 YYNGEE. The CDR3 sequence is CASSVGASSGGYTF. The CDR3 nucleotides read TGTGCCAGCAGCGTAGGGGCAAGTTCTGGTGGCTACACCTTC.

This clone was recorded only once. The J gene is TRBJ2-5, the V gene TRBV25-1; 11 bases line up with TRBD1. Unmatched junction bases numbered 4, after V lost 5 bases and J lost 5 bases. Per germline, CDR1 MGHDK and CDR2 SYGVNS. The CDR3 sequence is 14 residues long. The CDR3 sequence is CASSSDRGRETQYF. CDR3 in DNA: TGTGCCAGCAGTTCGGACAGGGGGCGTGAGACCCAGTACTTC.

The J gene is TRBJ2-5, the V gene TRBV5-1; TRBD1 matches 10 bases. The J segment lost 5 bases and the V segment lost 4 bases, leaving 14 bases of the junction unmatched. Germline-derived CDR1 and CDR2 are SGHRS and YFSETQ. This CDR3 has 17 amino acids. The CDR3: CASSLRQGALLGETQYF. CDR3 DNA sequence: TGCGCCAGCAGCCTAAGACAGGGGGCACTCCTCGGGGAGACCCAGTACTTC.

The chain's CDR3 is CASSRAPGLAGNTGELFF. The CDR3 DNA follows: TGTGCCAGCAGTCGGGCCCCTGGACTAGCGGGTAACACCGGGGAGCTGTTTTTT. The chain uses TRBV6-2 or TRBV6-3 and TRBJ2-2, with 11 nucleotides matching TRBD2. Germline assignment: CDR1 MNHEY and CDR2 SVGEGT. V was clipped by 5 bases and J by 2 bases; unmatched bases: 10. The length of the CDR3 is 18 residues.

A few counts support this clone. The J gene is TRBJ2-7, the V gene TRBV30, with D possibly being TRBD2 (6 bases). V was shortened by 2 bases and J by 4 bases, with 21 bases between the two germline ends. Germline values: CDR1 GTSNPN, CDR2 SVGIG (reference sequence). This CDR3 has 16 residues. The CDR3 region has the DNA TGTGCCTGGAGTATATTTAACCGAGGGAGCGGGTACGAGCAGTACTTC. Amino acids: CAWSIFNRGSGYEQYF. The whole variable domain, filled in from reference TRBV30 and TRBJ2-7, reads SQTIHQWPATLVQPVGSPLSLECTVEGTSNPNLYWYRQAAGRGLQLLFYSVGIGQISSEVPQNLSASRPQDRQFILSSKKLLLSDSGFYLCAWSIFNRGSGYEQYFGPGTRLTVT.

V and J are TRBV28 and TRBJ1-1; TRBD1 agrees at 7 bases. Trimming cost V 6 bases and J 1 base; bases outside gene matches: 14. Looked up from germline, CDR1 is MDHEN and CDR2 is SYDVKM. CDR3 size: 17 residues. The CDR3 DNA sequence: TGTGCCAGCAGCCGCGGCAGGGGGGCAGGACGGAACACTGAAGCTTTCTTT. Translation: CASSRGRGAGRNTEAFF.

The chain recombines TRBV27 with TRBJ1-1; a weak D match, TRBD1 (6 bases). The CDR3 runs to 13 residues. From germline, CDR1 is MNHEY and CDR2 SMNVEV (reference sequence). V gave up 2 bases and J gave up 8 bases, with 12 bases separating them. CDR3 loop: CASSLIGQGEAFF. The CDR3 DNA is TGTGCCAGCAGTTTAATCGGGCAGGGGGAAGCTTTCTTT.

This sequence joins TRBV29-1 and TRBJ2-3; TRBD2 aligns across 7 bases. Germline CDR1 is SQVTM and CDR2 is ANQGSEA. V gave up 1 base and J gave up 1 base; unmatched junction bases: 8. The CDR3 has 16 residues. CDR3 amino acids: CSVEGSSGIGTDTQYF. The CDR3, as DNA: TGCAGCGTTGAAGGTTCGAGCGGGATCGGCACAGATACGCAGTATTTT.

This clone appeared a few times. The chain recombines TRBV6-1 with TRBJ1-5; TRBD1 agrees at 7 bases. Per germline, CDR1 MNHNS and CDR2 SASEGT. V shed 0 bases, J shed 0 bases, and the junction held 11 bases outside the gene matches. This CDR3 comprises 19 residues. The CDR3 loop is CASSEALYRGGLSNQPQHF. DNA for the CDR3: TGTGCCAGCAGTGAAGCCCTTTATCGAGGGGGCCTTAGCAATCAGCCCCAGCATTTT.